The source of this T cell receptor beta chain is a study of identifying expanded T cells in peripheral blood. Study-level points and caveats: Over around two and four weeks, about 17 and 20 clones changed, versus around 1.2 between replicates. Variance in clone template counts between approximately 2-week samples significantly increased with total template count across all healthy donors.

V lost 8 bases and J lost 2, with 10 bases in between. This CDR3 contains 12 residues. The germline V gene encodes CDR1 MDHEN and CDR2 SYDVKM. Remarks on this clone: What it binds is not known.

The data were produced by immunoSEQ multiplex PCR, yet TCRdb's version contains in-frame clones alone and is incomplete. The sample carries approximately 110,000 clones, about 87% recorded once. No infections or other immune events were documented during collection. The clonotype originates from a person between 18 and 75 years old in good health. Specimen: blood. The chain employs TRBV28 and TRBJ2-7; D ambiguous. Here the CDR3 reads CASGEQAYEQYF. The CDR3, as DNA: TGTGCCAGCGGTGAACAAGCCTACGAGCAGTACTTC.